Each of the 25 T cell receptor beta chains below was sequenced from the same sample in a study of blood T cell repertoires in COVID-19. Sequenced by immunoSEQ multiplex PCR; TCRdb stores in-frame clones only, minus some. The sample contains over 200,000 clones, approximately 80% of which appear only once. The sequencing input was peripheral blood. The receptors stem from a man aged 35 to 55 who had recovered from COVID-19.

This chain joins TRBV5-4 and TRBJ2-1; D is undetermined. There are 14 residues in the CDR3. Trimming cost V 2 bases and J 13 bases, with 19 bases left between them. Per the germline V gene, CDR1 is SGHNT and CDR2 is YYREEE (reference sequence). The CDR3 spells CASSLGVLRPSQFF. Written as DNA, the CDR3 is TGTGCCAGCAGCTTAGGAGTTTTGCGACCAAGTCAGTTCTTC.

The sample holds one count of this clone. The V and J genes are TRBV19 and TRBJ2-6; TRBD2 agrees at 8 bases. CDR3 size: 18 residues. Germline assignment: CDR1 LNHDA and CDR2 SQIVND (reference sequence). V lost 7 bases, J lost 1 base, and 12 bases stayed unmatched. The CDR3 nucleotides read TGTGCCAGTACCCCCCAGCGGGGGACGGGGTCTGGGGCCAACGTCCTGACTTTC. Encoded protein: CASTPQRGTGSGANVLTF.

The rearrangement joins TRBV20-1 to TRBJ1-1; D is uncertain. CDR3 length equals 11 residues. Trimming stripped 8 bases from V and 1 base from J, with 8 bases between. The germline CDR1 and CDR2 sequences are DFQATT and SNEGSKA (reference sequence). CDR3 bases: TGCAGTCGAACACCGAACACTGAAGCTTTCTTT. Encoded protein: CSRTPNTEAFF.

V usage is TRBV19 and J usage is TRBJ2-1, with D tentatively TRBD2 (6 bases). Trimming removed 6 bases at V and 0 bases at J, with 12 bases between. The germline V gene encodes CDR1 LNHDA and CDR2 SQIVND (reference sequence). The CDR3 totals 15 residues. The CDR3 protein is CASRVSGSSYNEQFF. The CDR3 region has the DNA TGTGCCAGTAGGGTTAGCGGAAGCTCCTACAATGAGCAGTTCTTC. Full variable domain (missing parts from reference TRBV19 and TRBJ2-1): DGGITQSPKYLFRKEGQNVTLSCEQNLNHDAMYWYRQDPGQGLRLIYYSQIVNDFQKGDIAEGYSVSREKKESFPLTVTSAQKNPTAFYLCASRVSGSSYNEQFFGPGTRLTVL.

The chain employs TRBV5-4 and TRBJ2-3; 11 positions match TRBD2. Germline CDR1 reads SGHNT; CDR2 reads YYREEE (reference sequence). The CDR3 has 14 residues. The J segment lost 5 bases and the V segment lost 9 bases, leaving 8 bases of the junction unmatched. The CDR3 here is CATGTSGPGDTQYF. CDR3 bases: TGTGCCACCGGGACTAGCGGTCCGGGAGATACGCAGTATTTT.

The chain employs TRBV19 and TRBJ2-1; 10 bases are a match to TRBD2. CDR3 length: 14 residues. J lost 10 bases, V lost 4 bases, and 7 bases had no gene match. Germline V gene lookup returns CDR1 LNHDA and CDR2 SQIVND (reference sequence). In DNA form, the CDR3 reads TGTGCCAGTAGTACTAGCGGGAGTTACAGCGAGCAGTTCTTC. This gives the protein CASSTSGSYSEQFF. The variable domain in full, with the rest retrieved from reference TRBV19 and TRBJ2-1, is DGGITQSPKYLFRKEGQNVTLSCEQNLNHDAMYWYRQDPGQGLRLIYYSQIVNDFQKGDIAEGYSVSREKKESFPLTVTSAQKNPTAFYLCASSTSGSYSEQFFGPGTRLTVL.

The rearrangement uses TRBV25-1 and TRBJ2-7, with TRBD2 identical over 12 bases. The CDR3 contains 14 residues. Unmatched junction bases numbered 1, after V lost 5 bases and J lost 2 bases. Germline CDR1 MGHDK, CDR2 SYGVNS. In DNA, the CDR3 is TGTGCCAGCAGTCCTAGCGGGGGGGCCTACGAGCAGTACTTC. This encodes CASSPSGGAYEQYF.

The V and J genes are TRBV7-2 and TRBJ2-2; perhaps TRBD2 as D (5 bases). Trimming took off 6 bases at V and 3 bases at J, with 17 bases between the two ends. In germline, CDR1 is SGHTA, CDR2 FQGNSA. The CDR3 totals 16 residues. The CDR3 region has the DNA TGTGCCAGCAGAATCGACTTCTCGAGGGACACCGGGGAGCTGTTTTTT. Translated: CASRIDFSRDTGELFF.

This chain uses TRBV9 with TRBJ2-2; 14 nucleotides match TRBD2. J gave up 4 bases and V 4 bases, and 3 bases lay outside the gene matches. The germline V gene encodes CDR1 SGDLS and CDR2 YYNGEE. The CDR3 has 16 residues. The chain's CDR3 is CASSPGTSGGTGELFF. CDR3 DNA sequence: TGTGCCAGCAGCCCAGGGACTAGCGGGGGCACCGGGGAGCTGTTTTTT.

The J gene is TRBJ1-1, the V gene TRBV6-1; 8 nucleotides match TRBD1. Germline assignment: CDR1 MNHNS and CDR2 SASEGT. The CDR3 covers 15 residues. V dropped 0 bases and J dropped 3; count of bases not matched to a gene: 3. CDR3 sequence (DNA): TGTGCCAGCAGTGAAGCAAGGACAGGGTACACTGAAGCTTTCTTT. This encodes CASSEARTGYTEAFF.

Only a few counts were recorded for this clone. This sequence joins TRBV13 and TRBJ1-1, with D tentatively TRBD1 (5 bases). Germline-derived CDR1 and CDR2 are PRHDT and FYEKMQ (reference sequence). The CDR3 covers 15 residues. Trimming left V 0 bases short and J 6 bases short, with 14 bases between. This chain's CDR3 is CASSLGFSGGPEAFF. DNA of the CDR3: TGTGCCAGCAGCTTAGGTTTCTCGGGGGGTCCTGAAGCTTTCTTT.

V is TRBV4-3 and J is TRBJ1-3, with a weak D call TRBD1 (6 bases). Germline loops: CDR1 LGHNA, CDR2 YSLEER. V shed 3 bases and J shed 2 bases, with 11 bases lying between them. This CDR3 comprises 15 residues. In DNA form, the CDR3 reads TGCGCCAGCAGCCAGCTACAGGGTGCTGGAAACACCATATATTTT. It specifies CASSQLQGAGNTIYF.

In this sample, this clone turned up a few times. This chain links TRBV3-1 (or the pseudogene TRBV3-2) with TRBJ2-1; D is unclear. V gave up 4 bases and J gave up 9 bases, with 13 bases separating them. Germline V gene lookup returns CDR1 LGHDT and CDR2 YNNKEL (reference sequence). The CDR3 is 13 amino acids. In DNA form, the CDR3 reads TGTGCCAGCAGCCCTGACTTTTTCCTTGAGCAGTTCTTC. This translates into CASSPDFFLEQFF.

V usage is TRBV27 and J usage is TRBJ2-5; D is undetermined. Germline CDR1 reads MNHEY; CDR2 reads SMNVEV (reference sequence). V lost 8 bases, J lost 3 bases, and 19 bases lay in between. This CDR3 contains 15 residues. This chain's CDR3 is CASAKNGVREETQYF. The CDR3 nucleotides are TGTGCCAGCGCTAAAAATGGAGTCCGGGAAGAGACCCAGTACTTC.

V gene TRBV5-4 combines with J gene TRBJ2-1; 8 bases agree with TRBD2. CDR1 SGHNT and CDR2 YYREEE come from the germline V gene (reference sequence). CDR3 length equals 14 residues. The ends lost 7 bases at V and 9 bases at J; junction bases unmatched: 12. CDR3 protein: CASGEAGVGTEQFF. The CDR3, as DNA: TGTGCCAGCGGAGAAGCGGGAGTCGGGACTGAGCAGTTCTTC.

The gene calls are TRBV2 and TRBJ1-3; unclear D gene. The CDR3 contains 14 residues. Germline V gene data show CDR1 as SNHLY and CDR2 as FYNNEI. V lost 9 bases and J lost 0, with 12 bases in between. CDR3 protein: CARLIESSGNTIYF. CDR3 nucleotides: TGTGCCAGGCTGATCGAGAGCTCTGGAAACACCATATATTTT.

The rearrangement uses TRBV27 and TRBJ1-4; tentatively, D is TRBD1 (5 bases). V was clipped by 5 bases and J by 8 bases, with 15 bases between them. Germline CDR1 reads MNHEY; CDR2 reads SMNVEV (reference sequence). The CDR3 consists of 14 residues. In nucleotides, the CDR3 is TGTGCCAGCAGTCCACGGACACAGAAGGAAAAACTGTTTTTT. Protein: CASSPRTQKEKLFF.

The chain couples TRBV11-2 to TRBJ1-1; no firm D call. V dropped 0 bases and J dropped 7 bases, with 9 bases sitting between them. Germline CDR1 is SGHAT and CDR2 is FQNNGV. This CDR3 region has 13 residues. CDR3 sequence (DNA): TGTGCCAGCAGCTTAGATAGGGAGGGTGAAGCTTTCTTT. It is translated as CASSLDREGEAFF.

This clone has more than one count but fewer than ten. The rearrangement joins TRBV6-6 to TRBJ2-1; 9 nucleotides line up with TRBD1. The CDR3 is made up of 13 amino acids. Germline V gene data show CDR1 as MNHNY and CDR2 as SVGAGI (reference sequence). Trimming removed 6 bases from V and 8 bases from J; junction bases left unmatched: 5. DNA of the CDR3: TGTGCCAGCAGCCAACAGGGGGCTTATGAGCAGTTCTTC. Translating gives CASSQQGAYEQFF.

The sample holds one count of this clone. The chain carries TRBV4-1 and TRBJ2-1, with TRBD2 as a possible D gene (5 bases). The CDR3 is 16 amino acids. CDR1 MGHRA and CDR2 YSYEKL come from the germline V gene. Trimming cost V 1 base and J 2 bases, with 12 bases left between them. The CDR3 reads CASSQVAGSAYNEQFF. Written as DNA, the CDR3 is TGCGCCAGCAGCCAAGTGGCGGGCAGCGCCTACAATGAGCAGTTCTTC.

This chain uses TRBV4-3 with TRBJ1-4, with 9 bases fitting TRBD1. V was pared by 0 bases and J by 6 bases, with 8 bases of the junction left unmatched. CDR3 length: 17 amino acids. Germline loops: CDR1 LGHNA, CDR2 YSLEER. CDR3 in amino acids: CASSQDRQGVGHEKLFF. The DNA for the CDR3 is TGCGCCAGCAGCCAAGATAGACAGGGGGTAGGGCATGAAAAACTGTTTTTT.

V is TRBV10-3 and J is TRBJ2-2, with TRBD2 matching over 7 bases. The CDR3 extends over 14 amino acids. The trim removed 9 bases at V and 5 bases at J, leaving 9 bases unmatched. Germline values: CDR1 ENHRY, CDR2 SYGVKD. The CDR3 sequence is CAIGRGITTGELFF. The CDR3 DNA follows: TGTGCCATAGGGCGGGGGATTACAACCGGGGAGCTGTTTTTT.

The chain's CDR3 is CASSLTSLLGYGYTF. For the CDR3, the DNA is TGTGCCAGCAGCCTCACGAGTTTACTAGGCTATGGCTACACCTTC. This chain uses TRBV9 with TRBJ1-2; D gene uncertain. The CDR3 spans 15 residues. V was trimmed by 4 bases and J by 4 bases, leaving 17 bases between them. CDR1 is SGDLS and CDR2 is YYNGEE in the germline V gene.

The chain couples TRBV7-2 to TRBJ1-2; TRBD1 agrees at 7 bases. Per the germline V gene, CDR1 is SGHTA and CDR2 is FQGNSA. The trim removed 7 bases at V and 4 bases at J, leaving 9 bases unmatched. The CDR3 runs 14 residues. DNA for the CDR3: TGTGCCAGCACTCAAGGGGGCGCCCGCTATGGCTACACCTTC. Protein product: CASTQGGARYGYTF.

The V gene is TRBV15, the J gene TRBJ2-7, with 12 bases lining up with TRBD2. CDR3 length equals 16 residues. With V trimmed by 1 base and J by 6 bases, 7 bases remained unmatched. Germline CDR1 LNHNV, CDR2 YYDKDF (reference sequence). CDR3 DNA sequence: TGTGCCACCAGCAGAGGGCTAGCGGGAGGGAACGCCGAGCAGTACTTC. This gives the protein CATSRGLAGGNAEQYF.